This T cell receptor beta chain was documented in a study of T cell responses to AZD1222 COVID-19 vaccine. The CDR3 totals 17 residues. Germline lookup yields CDR1 SGHDN and CDR2 FVKESK. V was clipped by 3 bases and J by 3 bases, with 20 bases between them. Second-dose intervals of approximately 4 or approximately 12 weeks were pooled. Study results and caveats: Most donors were white British, females outnumbered males, and clonal diversity was possibly underestimated. Across spike, vaccine-associated CD4 TCRs were found, dominant at 160-218 and 743-854.

TCRdb's table, derived via immunoSEQ multiplex PCR, lists solely in-frame clones and lacks some. Of some 170,000 clones listed, approximately 90% are singletons. A note on this clone: Its target is unknown.

This material consisted of peripheral blood, taken 28 days after the second AZD1222 dose. This chain uses TRBV14 with TRBJ1-1; weak D call: TRBD1 (5 bases). The clonotype comes from an adult who received the AZD1222 COVID-19 vaccine. The CDR3 DNA sequence: TGTGCCAGCAGCCATCTGGGGAGGGGCGGGGGTCACACTGAAGCTTTCTTT. It is translated as CASSHLGRGGGHTEAFF.